The present entry profiles one TCR beta chain with its context. The target antigen is unknown. The data were obtained in a study of CXCR3-negative and CXCR3-positive naive CD8 T cells. Notes on the study in general: Between one naive subset and the other, surface CD5 was comparable, and TCR strength was inferred from TRB CDR3 properties.

Researchers prepared the TRB cDNA libraries using 5' RACE with UMI labels. TCRdb reanalyzed the 5' RACE reads, giving one entry per CDR3 protein sequence and no DNA. The table for this sample gives approximately 8,700 distinct CDR3 sequences. This CDR3 comprises 14 residues. Per the germline V gene, CDR1 is SGHDN and CDR2 is FVKESK. The chain has TRBV14 and TRBJ2-7; there is no DNA to check the TCRdb D call of TRBD1. The sequence came from a human donor in good health. Some clones in this sample may be carry-over from other donors' samples. The sample was naive CXCR3- CD8+ T cells from blood. As for subset: CD45RO-CCR7+CD27+CD95- naive CD8+ T cells lacking CXCR3 (TNR3-). The CDR3 is CASSQGTEAYEQYF.